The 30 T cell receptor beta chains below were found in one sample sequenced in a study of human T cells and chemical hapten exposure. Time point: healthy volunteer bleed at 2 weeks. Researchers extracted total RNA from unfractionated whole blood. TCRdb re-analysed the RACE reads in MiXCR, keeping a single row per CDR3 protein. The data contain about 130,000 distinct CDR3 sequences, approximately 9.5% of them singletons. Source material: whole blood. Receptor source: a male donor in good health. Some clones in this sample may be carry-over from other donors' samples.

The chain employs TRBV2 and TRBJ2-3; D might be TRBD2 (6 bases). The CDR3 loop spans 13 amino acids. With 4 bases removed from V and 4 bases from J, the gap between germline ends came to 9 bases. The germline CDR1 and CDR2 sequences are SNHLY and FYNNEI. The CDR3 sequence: CASSAGSSDTQYF. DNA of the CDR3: TGTGCCAGCAGTGCCGGGAGTTCAGATACGCAGTATTTT.

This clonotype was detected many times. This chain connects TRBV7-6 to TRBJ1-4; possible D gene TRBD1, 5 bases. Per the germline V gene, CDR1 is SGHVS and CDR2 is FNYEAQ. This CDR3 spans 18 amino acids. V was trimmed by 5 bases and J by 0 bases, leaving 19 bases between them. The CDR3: CASSPTLRQPATNEKLFF. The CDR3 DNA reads TGTGCCAGCAGCCCTACCCTAAGACAGCCCGCAACTAATGAAAAACTGTTTTTT.

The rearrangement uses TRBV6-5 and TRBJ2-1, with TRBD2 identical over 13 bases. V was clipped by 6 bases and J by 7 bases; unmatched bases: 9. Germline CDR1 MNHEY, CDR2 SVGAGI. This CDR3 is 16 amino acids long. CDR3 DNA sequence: TGTGCCAGCAGCTTCGGGACTAGCGGGATTGGAAATGAGCAGTTCTTC. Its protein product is CASSFGTSGIGNEQFF.

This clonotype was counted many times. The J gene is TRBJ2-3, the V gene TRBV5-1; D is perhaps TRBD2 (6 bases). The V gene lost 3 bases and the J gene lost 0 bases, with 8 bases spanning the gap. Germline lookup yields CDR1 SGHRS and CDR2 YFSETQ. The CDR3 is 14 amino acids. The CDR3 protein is CASSSGASTDTQYF. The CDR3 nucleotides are TGCGCCAGCAGCTCGGGAGCTAGCACAGATACGCAGTATTTT.

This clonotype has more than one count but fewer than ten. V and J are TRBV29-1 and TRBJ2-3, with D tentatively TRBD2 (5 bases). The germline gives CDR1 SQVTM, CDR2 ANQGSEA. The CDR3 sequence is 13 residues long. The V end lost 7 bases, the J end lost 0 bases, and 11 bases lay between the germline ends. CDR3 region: CSEREASTDTQYF. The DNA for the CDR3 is TGCAGCGAACGGGAAGCAAGCACAGATACGCAGTATTTT.

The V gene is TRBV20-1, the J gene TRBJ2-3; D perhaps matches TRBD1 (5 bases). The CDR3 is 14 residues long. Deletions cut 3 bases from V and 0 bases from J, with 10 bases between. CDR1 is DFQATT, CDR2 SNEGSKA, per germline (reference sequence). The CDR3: CSASDSLSTDTQYF. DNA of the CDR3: TGCAGTGCTAGTGACAGCCTTAGCACAGATACGCAGTATTTT.

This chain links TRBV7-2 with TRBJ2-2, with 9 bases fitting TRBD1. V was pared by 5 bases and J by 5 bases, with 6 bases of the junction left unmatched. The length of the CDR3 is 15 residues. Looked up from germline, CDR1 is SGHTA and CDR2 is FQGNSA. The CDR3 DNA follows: TGTGCCAGCAGCGCCGGGACAGGGAGTACCGGGGAGCTGTTTTTT. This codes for CASSAGTGSTGELFF. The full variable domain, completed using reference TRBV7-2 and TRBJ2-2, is GAGVSQSPSNKVTEKGKDVELRCDPISGHTALYWYRQSLGQGLEFLIYFQGNSAPDKSGLPSDRFSAERTGGSVSTLTIQRTQQEDSAVYLCASSAGTGSTGELFFGEGSRLTVL.

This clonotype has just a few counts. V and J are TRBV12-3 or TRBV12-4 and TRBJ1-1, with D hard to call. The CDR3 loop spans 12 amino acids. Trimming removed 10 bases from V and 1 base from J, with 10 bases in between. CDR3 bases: TGTGCCATCAGAGGGTCGAACACTGAAGCTTTCTTT. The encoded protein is CAIRGSNTEAFF.

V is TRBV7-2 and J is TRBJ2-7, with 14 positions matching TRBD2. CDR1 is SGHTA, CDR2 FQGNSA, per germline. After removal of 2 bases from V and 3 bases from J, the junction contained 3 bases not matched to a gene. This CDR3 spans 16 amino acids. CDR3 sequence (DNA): TGTGCCAGCAGCTTAACCGGGACTAGCGGGGGCTACGAGCAGTACTTC. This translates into CASSLTGTSGGYEQYF.

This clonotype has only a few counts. CDR3 sequence (DNA): TGCAGCGCTGTCCGACAGGGTCGCACTGAAGCTTTCTTT. Its translation is CSAVRQGRTEAFF. V usage is TRBV29-1 and J usage is TRBJ1-1, with TRBD1 matching 7 bases. Unmatched junction bases numbered 9, after V lost 7 bases and J lost 4 bases. CDR1 and CDR2 (germline): SQVTM, ANQGSEA. This CDR3 has 13 residues.

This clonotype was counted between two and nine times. CDR3 in amino acids: CASRGTGGWSGNTIYF. In DNA, the CDR3 is TGTGCCAGCAGGGGGACAGGGGGTTGGTCTGGAAACACCATATATTTT. The chain has TRBV6-5 and TRBJ1-3; 11 bases map to TRBD1. The germline gives CDR1 MNHEY, CDR2 SVGAGI. V trimming: 6 bases; J trimming: 1 base; junction bases outside the gene matches: 5. The CDR3 length is 16 residues.

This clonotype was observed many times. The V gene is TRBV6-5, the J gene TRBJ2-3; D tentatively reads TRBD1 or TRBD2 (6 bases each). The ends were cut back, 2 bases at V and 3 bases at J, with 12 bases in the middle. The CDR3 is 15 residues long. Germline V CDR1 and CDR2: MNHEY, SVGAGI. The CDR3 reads CASSYNGGLTDTQYF. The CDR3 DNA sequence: TGTGCCAGCAGTTACAATGGGGGGCTGACAGATACGCAGTATTTT.

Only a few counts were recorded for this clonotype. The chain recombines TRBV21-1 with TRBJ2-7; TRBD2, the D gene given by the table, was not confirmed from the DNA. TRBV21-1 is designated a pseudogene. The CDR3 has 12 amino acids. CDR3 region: CASSKAGGEQYF. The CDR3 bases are TGTGCCAGCAGCAAAGCGGGAGGCGAGCAGTACTTC.

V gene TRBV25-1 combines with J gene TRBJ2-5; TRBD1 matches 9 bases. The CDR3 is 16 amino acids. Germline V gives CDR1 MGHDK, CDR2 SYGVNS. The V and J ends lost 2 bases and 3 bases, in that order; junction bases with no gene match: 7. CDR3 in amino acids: CASSEPNRDREETQYF. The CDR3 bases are TGTGCCAGCAGTGAACCCAACCGGGACAGGGAAGAGACCCAGTACTTC.

This CDR3 reads CASSLERQGDTGELFF. The CDR3 DNA follows: TGTGCCAGCAGCTTGGAACGACAGGGCGACACCGGGGAGCTGTTTTTT. The chain employs TRBV5-5 and TRBJ2-2, with 7 bases aligning to TRBD1. Trimming took 0 bases from V and 3 from J; bases not matched to a gene: 5. Germline-derived CDR1 and CDR2 are SGHKS and YYEKEE (reference sequence). The CDR3 is 16 residues long.

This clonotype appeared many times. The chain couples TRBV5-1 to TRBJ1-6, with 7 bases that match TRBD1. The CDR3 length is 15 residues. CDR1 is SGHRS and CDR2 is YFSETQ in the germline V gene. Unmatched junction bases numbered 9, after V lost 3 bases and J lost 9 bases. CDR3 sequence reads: CASSSYRGKGSPLHF. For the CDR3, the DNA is TGCGCCAGCAGCTCATACAGGGGAAAAGGTTCACCCCTCCACTTT.

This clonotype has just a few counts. CDR3 coding DNA: TGCGCCAGCAGCAGGAGGACTAGCGGGGGGGCAGCAGATACGCAGTATTTT. Encoded protein: CASSRRTSGGAADTQYF. The chain links TRBV5-1 to TRBJ2-3; 15 bases align to TRBD2. Germline CDR1 SGHRS, CDR2 YFSETQ. After removal of 4 bases from V and 4 bases from J, the junction contained 7 bases not matched to a gene. The CDR3 is made up of 17 amino acids.

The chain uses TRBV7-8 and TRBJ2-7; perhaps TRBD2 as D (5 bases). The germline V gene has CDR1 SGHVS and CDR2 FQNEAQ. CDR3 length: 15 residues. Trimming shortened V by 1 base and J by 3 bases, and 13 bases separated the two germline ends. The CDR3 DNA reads TGTGCCAGCAGCTTAGTCGGCGTTGGGAGCTACGAGCAGTACTTC. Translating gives CASSLVGVGSYEQYF.

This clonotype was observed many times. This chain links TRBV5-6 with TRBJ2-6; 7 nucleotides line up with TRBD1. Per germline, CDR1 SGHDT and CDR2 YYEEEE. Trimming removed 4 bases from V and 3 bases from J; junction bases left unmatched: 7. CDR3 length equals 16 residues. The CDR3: CASSRGRVDGANVLTF. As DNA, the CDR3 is TGTGCCAGCAGCAGGGGGCGCGTCGATGGGGCCAACGTCCTGACTTTC.

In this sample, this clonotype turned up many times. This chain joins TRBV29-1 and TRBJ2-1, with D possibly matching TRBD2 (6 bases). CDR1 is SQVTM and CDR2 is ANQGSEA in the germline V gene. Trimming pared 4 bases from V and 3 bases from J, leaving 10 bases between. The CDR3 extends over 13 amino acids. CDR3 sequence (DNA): TGCAGCGTTGGGAGGGGAATCTACAATGAGCAGTTCTTC. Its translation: CSVGRGIYNEQFF.

This CDR3 reads CASSPAGGPPGEQYF. CDR3 bases: TGTGCCAGCAGTCCCGCTGGTGGGCCTCCCGGCGAGCAGTACTTC. The J gene is TRBJ2-7, the V gene TRBV6-5, with D unclear. The CDR3 is 15 amino acids. Per germline, CDR1 MNHEY and CDR2 SVGAGI. Trimming took off 5 bases at V and 6 bases at J, with 20 bases between the two ends.

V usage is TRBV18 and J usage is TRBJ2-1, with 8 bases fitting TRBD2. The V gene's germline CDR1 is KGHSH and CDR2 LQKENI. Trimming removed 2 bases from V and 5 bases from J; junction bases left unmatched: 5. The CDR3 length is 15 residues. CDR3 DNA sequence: TGTGCCAGCTCACCATTTAGCGGGGTCAACAATGAGCAGTTCTTC. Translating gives CASSPFSGVNNEQFF.

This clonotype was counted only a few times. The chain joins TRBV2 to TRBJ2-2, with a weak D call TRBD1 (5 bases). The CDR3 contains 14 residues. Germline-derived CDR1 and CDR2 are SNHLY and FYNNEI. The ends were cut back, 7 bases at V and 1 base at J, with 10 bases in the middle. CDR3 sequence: CASKAGWNTGELFF. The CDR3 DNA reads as TGTGCCAGCAAGGCAGGGTGGAACACCGGGGAGCTGTTTTTT. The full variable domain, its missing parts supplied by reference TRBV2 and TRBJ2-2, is EPEVTQTPSHQVTQMGQEVILRCVPISNHLYFYWYRQILGQKVEFLVSFYNNEISEKSEIFDDQFSVERPDGSNFTLKIRSTKLEDSAMYFCASKAGWNTGELFFGEGSRLTVL.

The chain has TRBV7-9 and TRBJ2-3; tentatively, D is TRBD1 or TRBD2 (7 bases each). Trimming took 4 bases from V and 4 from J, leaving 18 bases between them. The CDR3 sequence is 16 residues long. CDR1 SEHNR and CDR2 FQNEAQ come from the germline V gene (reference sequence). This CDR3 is CASSSSTGRGPDTQYF. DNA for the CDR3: TGTGCCAGCAGCTCTTCCACAGGGAGGGGGCCAGATACGCAGTATTTT.

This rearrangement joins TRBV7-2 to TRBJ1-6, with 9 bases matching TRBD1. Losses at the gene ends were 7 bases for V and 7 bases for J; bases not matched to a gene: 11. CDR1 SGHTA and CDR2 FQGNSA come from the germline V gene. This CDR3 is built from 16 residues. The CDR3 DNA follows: TGTGCCAGCACCCGACAGGGGGGAAGAGGCAATTCACCCCTCCACTTT. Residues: CASTRQGGRGNSPLHF. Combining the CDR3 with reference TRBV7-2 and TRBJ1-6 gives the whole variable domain GAGVSQSPSNKVTEKGKDVELRCDPISGHTALYWYRQSLGQGLEFLIYFQGNSAPDKSGLPSDRFSAERTGGSVSTLTIQRTQQEDSAVYLCASTRQGGRGNSPLHFGNGTRLTVT.

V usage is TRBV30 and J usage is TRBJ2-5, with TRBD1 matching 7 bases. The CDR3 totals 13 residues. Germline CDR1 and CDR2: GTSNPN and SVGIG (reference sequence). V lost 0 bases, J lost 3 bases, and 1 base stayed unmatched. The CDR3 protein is CAWSVGQEETQYF. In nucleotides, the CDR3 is TGTGCCTGGAGTGTCGGACAGGAAGAGACCCAGTACTTC.

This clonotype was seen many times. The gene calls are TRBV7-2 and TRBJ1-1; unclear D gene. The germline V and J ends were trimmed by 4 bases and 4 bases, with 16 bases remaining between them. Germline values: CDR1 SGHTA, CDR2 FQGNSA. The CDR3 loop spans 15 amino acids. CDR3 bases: TGTGCCAGCAGCTCGCGGACCGTTCCGAGCACTGAAGCTTTCTTT. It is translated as CASSSRTVPSTEAFF.

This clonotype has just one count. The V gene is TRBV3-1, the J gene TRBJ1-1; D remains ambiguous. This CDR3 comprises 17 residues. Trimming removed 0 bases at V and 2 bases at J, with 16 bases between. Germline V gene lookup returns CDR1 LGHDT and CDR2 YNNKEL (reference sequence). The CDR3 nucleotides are TGTGCCAGCAGCCAAGATCGCACTAGCTGGCCAAACACTGAAGCTTTCTTT. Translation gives CASSQDRTSWPNTEAFF.

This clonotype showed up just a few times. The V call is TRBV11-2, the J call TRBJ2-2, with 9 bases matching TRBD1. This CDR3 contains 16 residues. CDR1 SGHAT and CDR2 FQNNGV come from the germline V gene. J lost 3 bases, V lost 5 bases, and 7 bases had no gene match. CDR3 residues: CASSTWTGEDTGELFF. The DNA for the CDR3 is TGTGCCAGCAGCACCTGGACAGGGGAGGACACCGGGGAGCTGTTTTTT.

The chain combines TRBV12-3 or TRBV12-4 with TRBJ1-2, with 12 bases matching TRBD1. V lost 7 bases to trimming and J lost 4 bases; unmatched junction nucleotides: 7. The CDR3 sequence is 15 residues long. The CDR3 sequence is CASNTGTGGFYGYTF. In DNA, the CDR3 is TGTGCCAGCAACACCGGGACAGGGGGCTTCTATGGCTACACCTTC.